These T cell receptor beta chains were read from a single sample in a study of beta chain features in type 1 diabetes. Measured with immunoSEQ multiplex PCR; TCRdb has only the in-frame clones, and not every one. The table records 250,000 to 400,000 clones, about 15% of them present only once. The material sequenced was central memory CD4+ T cells from blood. These receptor sequences come from a man aged 25 to 45 in good health. The CDR3 runs from the conserved cysteine through the conserved F or W. A D gene is named only where the DNA matches it firmly. Clone size, where shown, is once, few, many, or a class for clones that have expanded.

j_gene,abundance,v_gene,d_gene,CDR3aa,CDR3nt
TRBJ2-5,-,TRBV7-9,TRBD1,CASSAETGIRETQYF,TGTGCCAGCAGCGCAGAGACAGGGATCAGGGAGACCCAGTACTTC
TRBJ1-5,many,TRBV30,-,CAWRRQDDQPQHF,TGTGCCTGGAGGCGACAGGATGATCAGCCCCAGCATTTT
TRBJ2-2,few,TRBV5-4,-,CASSLGSANTGELFF,TGTGCCAGCAGCTTGGGAAGCGCGAACACCGGGGAGCTGTTTTTT
TRBJ2-3,few,TRBV5-6,TRBD1,CATQGADPHTDTQYF,TGTGCCACGCAGGGGGCGGATCCCCACACAGATACGCAGTATTTT
TRBJ2-1,-,TRBV29-1,-,CSVRPDRYNEQFF,TGCAGCGTCCGCCCCGACAGGTACAATGAGCAGTTCTTC
TRBJ2-4,few,TRBV5-1,TRBD1,CASSLATTGEPSRNIQYF,TGCGCCAGCAGCTTGGCTACTACAGGGGAACCTTCCAGAAACATTCAGTACTTC
TRBJ2-5,few,TRBV11-2,-,CASSLQGGQETQYF,TGTGCCAGCAGCTTGCAGGGAGGCCAAGAGACCCAGTACTTC
TRBJ1-2,few,TRBV6-6,TRBD1,CASSPQGWEQGYTF,TGTGCCAGCAGTCCACAGGGGTGGGAGCAGGGCTACACCTTC
TRBJ1-2,few,TRBV11-2,-,CASSLGGSDGYTF,TGTGCCAGCAGCTTAGGGGGTTCGGATGGCTACACCTTC
TRBJ1-2,-,TRBV9,TRBD1,CASSFRTGGYTF,TGTGCCAGCAGCTTCAGGACAGGCGGCTACACCTTC
TRBJ2-3,many,TRBV7-2,-,CASSLDPSADTQYF,TGTGCCAGCAGCCTAGACCCTAGCGCAGATACGCAGTATTTT
TRBJ2-3,few,TRBV5-4,TRBD2,CASSPGGALWTDTQYF,TGTGCCAGCAGCCCGGGGGGTGCCCTTTGGACAGATACGCAGTATTTT
TRBJ2-7,few,TRBV18,-,CASSPEQAMQYF,TGTGCCAGCTCACCAGAACAGGCCATGCAGTACTTC
TRBJ2-7,few,TRBV2,-,CASSDQGRSYEQYF,TGTGCCAGCAGTGATCAGGGTCGGTCCTACGAGCAGTACTTC
TRBJ2-5,-,TRBV7-9,TRBD2,CASSSNLAGGGKAQYF,TGTGCCAGCAGCTCAAACCTAGCGGGAGGGGGCAAGGCCCAGTACTTC
TRBJ1-2,-,TRBV9,TRBD1,CASSVAGQDYGYTF,TGTGCCAGCAGCGTAGCGGGACAGGACTATGGCTACACCTTC
TRBJ2-1,-,TRBV9,TRBD2,CASSSHSGGVPRYNEQFF,TGTGCCAGCAGCTCCCATAGTGGGGGGGTGCCCCGATACAATGAGCAGTTCTTC
TRBJ2-1,-,TRBV7-2,TRBD1,CASGDRALRYEQFF,TGTGCCAGCGGAGACAGGGCCTTACGGTATGAGCAGTTCTTC
TRBJ1-1,few,TRBV5-6,-,CASSLKGTEAFF,TGTGCCAGCAGCTTGAAAGGTACTGAAGCTTTCTTT
TRBJ1-5,-,TRBV19,-,CASTLGLEYYSNQPQHF,TGTGCCAGTACCCTGGGTCTGGAATATTATAGCAATCAGCCCCAGCATTTT
TRBJ2-1,few,TRBV18,TRBD2,CASSYLILATDYNEQFF,TGTGCCAGCTCATACCTCATACTAGCGACCGACTACAATGAGCAGTTCTTC
TRBJ2-3,-,TRBV11-2,TRBD2,CASRLADSTDTQYF,TGTGCCAGTCGTCTAGCGGATAGCACAGATACGCAGTATTTT
TRBJ1-2,-,TRBV7-9,TRBD1,CASSFIGEGAGYGYTF,TGTGCCAGCAGCTTTATCGGTGAGGGGGCTGGCTATGGCTACACCTTC
TRBJ2-2,-,TRBV9,-,CASSVGGPGELFF,TGTGCCAGCAGCGTAGGGGGTCCCGGGGAGCTGTTTTTT
TRBJ2-1,-,TRBV25-1,TRBD2,CASSELGTSGFNEQFF,TGTGCCAGCAGTGAATTAGGGACTAGCGGTTTCAATGAGCAGTTCTTC
TRBJ2-7,-,TRBV6-6,TRBD1,CASSTGGLYEQYF,TGTGCCAGCAGTACAGGGGGTCTCTACGAGCAGTACTTC
TRBJ2-5,-,TRBV12-5,TRBD2,CASGPPGLAGVETQYF,TGTGCTAGTGGCCCCCCGGGACTAGCGGGAGTTGAGACCCAGTACTTC
TRBJ2-6,-,TRBV5-6,-,CASSLGGDSGANVLTF,TGTGCCAGCAGCTTGGGAGGGGACTCTGGGGCCAACGTCCTGACTTTC
TRBJ1-2,-,TRBV11-2,-,CASRHGGRRSSSNYGYTF,TGTGCCAGCAGACACGGGGGACGGCGTTCTTCCTCTAACTATGGCTACACCTTC
TRBJ2-4,few,TRBV27,-,CASSFSAKNIQYF,TGTGCCAGCAGTTTTTCCGCCAAAAACATTCAGTACTTC
TRBJ1-1,-,TRBV10-1,-,CASSDLNTEAFF,TGCGCCAGCAGCGATCTGAACACTGAAGCTTTCTTT
TRBJ1-2,few,TRBV5-1,-,CASAQGQDANYGYTF,TGCGCCAGCGCCCAGGGCCAAGATGCTAACTATGGCTACACCTTC
TRBJ2-2,-,TRBV5-1,-,CASTSAREANTGELFF,TGCGCCAGCACATCCGCTAGGGAAGCGAACACCGGGGAGCTGTTTTTT
TRBJ1-5,-,TRBV10-3,-,CAISELGMRQPQHF,TGTGCCATCAGTGAGTTAGGAATGCGGCAGCCCCAGCATTTT
TRBJ2-3,-,TRBV7-8,TRBD2,CASSTLLAGGPPTQYF,TGTGCCAGCAGCACCCTACTAGCGGGAGGGCCACCTACGCAGTATTTT
TRBJ2-1,many,TRBV5-4,TRBD2,CASSSSGLAGDNEQFF,TGTGCCAGCAGCTCTTCGGGATTAGCGGGCGACAATGAGCAGTTCTTC
TRBJ1-6,-,TRBV7-2,-,CASSLKRNSPLHF,TGTGCCAGCAGCTTAAAAAGGAATTCACCCCTCCACTTT
TRBJ2-7,-,TRBV7-9,TRBD1,CASSPDREYEQYF,TGTGCCAGCAGCCCAGACAGGGAATACGAGCAGTACTTC
TRBJ2-2,few,TRBV9,-,CASSVVVEGELFF,TGTGCCAGCAGCGTAGTGGTAGAAGGGGAGCTGTTTTTT
TRBJ2-2,-,TRBV11-3,-,CASSRDVTGELFF,TGTGCCAGCAGCCGGGACGTCACCGGGGAGCTGTTTTTT
TRBJ1-3,-,TRBV19,-,CASKLTRVSGNTIYF,TGTGCCAGTAAGCTTACCCGGGTCTCTGGAAACACCATATATTTT
TRBJ2-3,few,TRBV29-1,-,CSAGGLTDTQYF,TGCAGCGCGGGGGGCCTCACAGATACGCAGTATTTT
TRBJ2-4,-,TRBV11-2,TRBD2,CASSSASGSFGNIQYF,TGTGCCAGCAGCTCTGCTAGCGGGAGTTTCGGAAACATTCAGTACTTC
TRBJ1-1,few,TRBV19,-,CASSMIRAEGFRAFF,TGTGCCAGTAGTATGATCAGGGCAGAAGGGTTCCGAGCTTTCTTT
TRBJ2-2,-,TRBV6-1,-,CASRGWDTGELFF,TGTGCCAGCAGGGGATGGGACACCGGGGAGCTGTTTTTT
TRBJ2-3,many,TRBV11-2,-,CASSLDHGDTQYF,TGTGCCAGCAGCTTAGACCACGGAGATACGCAGTATTTT
TRBJ1-4,few,TRBV20-1,-,CSARDLEKLFF,TGCAGTGCTAGAGATTTGGAAAAACTGTTTTTT
TRBJ2-5,-,TRBV2,TRBD1,CASRRPGQGIETQYF,TGTGCCAGCAGACGTCCGGGACAGGGAATAGAGACCCAGTACTTC
TRBJ2-3,-,TRBV5-1,-,CASRDLVVDTQYF,TGCGCCAGCAGGGATCTAGTAGTGGATACGCAGTATTTT
TRBJ1-3,few,TRBV7-2,-,CASSPSGATNTIYF,TGTGCCAGCAGCCCGTCTGGGGCTACAAACACCATATATTTT
TRBJ2-2,-,TRBV4-3,TRBD2,CASRGLAFAGELFF,TGCGCCAGCAGGGGACTAGCTTTCGCCGGGGAGCTGTTTTTT
TRBJ2-5,few,TRBV28,-,CASSLGGVETQYF,TGTGCCAGCAGTTTAGGAGGGGTAGAGACCCAGTACTTC
TRBJ2-3,-,TRBV6-1,-,CASSELRTDTQYF,TGTGCCAGCAGTGAACTAAGGACAGATACGCAGTATTTT